This entry concerns a single T cell receptor (beta chain). Its antigen is not identified. The V gene's germline CDR1 is MDHEN and CDR2 SYDVKM. Trimming removed 10 bases at V and 1 base at J, with 17 bases between. The CDR3 has 15 residues. The record originates from a study of OX40 agonist ivuxolimab in advanced cancers. Overall study context: The dose-escalation group included hepatocellular carcinoma, melanoma, renal cell carcinoma and head and neck cancer.

Broader study findings: Expanded peripheral T cell antigen specificity was not determined.

The data were produced by immunoSEQ multiplex PCR, yet TCRdb's version contains in-frame clones alone and is incomplete. The sample records 65,000 to 95,000 clones, about 91% being singletons. The TCR originated in an adult with an advanced solid tumor such as melanoma, head and neck, liver or kidney cancer. The chain carries TRBV28 and TRBJ1-5, with D possibly matching TRBD1 (5 bases). This material consisted of CD4+ or CD8+ T cells sorted from blood, taken in a trial of the OX40 agonist ivuxolimab. CDR3 amino acids: CANGRQGGSNQPQHF. The CDR3 DNA follows: TGTGCCAACGGACGGCAGGGCGGGAGCAATCAGCCCCAGCATTTT.